The rows below give T cell receptor beta chains drawn from one sample of a study of patients and donors after allogeneic stem cell transplantation. TCRdb reprocessed the RT-PCR reads via MiXCR and lists one record per CDR3 protein. Of tens of thousands of distinct CDR3 sequences in the sample, around 46% are singletons; the top ten hold 60% to 65%. Sequenced sample: blood, either unsorted or a sorted T cell fraction (not recorded which). All receptors derive from a human donor who was either an allogeneic HSCT recipient or a stem cell or donor lymphocyte infusion donor (not recorded which). It is not recorded whose cells these are; they may come from a transplant donor. Each CDR3 is given with its conserved first and last residue. The D gene is left open where the match is weak. Clone size is shown for a subset of rows, as once, few, many or a class of expanded clone.

.,TRBJ1-2,.,TRBV5-1,CASTRPGLNYGYTF,TGCGCCAGCACCAGACCGGGCCTTAACTATGGCTACACCTTC
TRBD1,TRBJ1-2,few,TRBV12-3/TRBV12-4,CASSAGQGEYGYTF,TGTGCCAGCAGTGCCGGTCAGGGGGAGTATGGCTACACCTTC
TRBD1,TRBJ1-6,few,TRBV5-5,CASSLDRGLSPLHF,TGTGCCAGCAGCTTGGACAGGGGGCTCTCACCCCTCCACTTT
.,TRBJ1-1,.,TRBV20-1,CSARKAGEANTEAFF,TGCAGTGCTAGGAAGGCAGGGGAAGCGAACACTGAAGCTTTCTTT
.,TRBJ1-4,few,TRBV9,CASSEGLRANEKLFF,TGTGCCAGCAGCGAAGGCCTAAGGGCTAATGAAAAACTGTTTTTT
.,TRBJ1-5,few,TRBV5-6,CASSLARGSQPQHF,TGTGCCAGCAGCTTGGCTAGGGGATCTCAGCCCCAGCATTTT
.,TRBJ2-4,.,TRBV5-5,CASSAARVRDIQYF,TGTGCCAGCAGCGCCGCAAGGGTTAGAGACATTCAGTACTTC
.,TRBJ2-7,.,TRBV18,CASSIQSGEQYF,TGTGCCAGCTCCATTCAGTCGGGCGAGCAGTACTTC
TRBD1,TRBJ1-1,.,TRBV7-2,CASSPPFLTGAMNTEAFF,TGTGCCAGCAGCCCGCCCTTTCTGACAGGGGCAATGAACACTGAAGCTTTCTTT
TRBD2,TRBJ2-7,.,TRBV5-1,CASSPTSGRLYEQYF,TGCGCCAGCAGCCCGACTAGCGGGAGATTGTACGAGCAGTACTTC
.,TRBJ1-4,.,TRBV28,CASIAQLNEKLFF,TGTGCCAGCATTGCTCAGTTAAATGAAAAACTGTTTTTT
TRBD2,TRBJ2-7,.,TRBV28,CASMGTSDTYEQYF,TGTGCCAGCATGGGAACTAGCGATACCTACGAGCAGTACTTC
.,TRBJ1-5,.,TRBV3-1,CASSQALSGNQPQHF,TGTGCCAGCAGCCAAGCCCTGAGTGGCAATCAGCCCCAGCATTTT
.,TRBJ1-1,once,TRBV28,CASSYSENTEAFF,TGTGCCAGCAGTTACTCAGAGAACACTGAAGCTTTCTTT
TRBD1,TRBJ1-1,.,TRBV2,CASKVTGALEAFF,TGTGCCAGCAAGGTGACAGGGGCACTTGAAGCTTTCTTT
.,TRBJ1-2,few,TRBV27,CASSKRGQTYGYTF,TGTGCCAGCAGTAAAAGGGGCCAAACCTATGGCTACACCTTC
.,TRBJ2-2,.,TRBV28,CASSRLSPNTGELFF,TGTGCCAGCAGTCGACTGTCCCCGAACACCGGGGAGCTGTTTTTT
.,TRBJ1-1,.,TRBV6-5,CASSGTSMNTEAFF,TGTGCCAGCAGTGGGACTTCCATGAACACTGAAGCTTTCTTT
.,TRBJ1-3,.,TRBV3-1,CASSQVAGPGNTIYF,TGTGCCAGCAGCCAAGTCGCAGGGCCTGGAAACACCATATATTTT
TRBD1,TRBJ1-1,few,TRBV6-6,CASSQKVGRGLLLSLNTEAFF,TGTGCCAGCAGCCAAAAGGTGGGCAGGGGGCTTCTCTTGTCTCTGAACACTGAAGCTTTCTTT
TRBD1,TRBJ1-5,.,TRBV7-9,CASSSDRQPQHF,TGTGCCAGCAGTTCGGACAGGCAGCCCCAGCATTTT
TRBD2,TRBJ2-5,.,TRBV9,CASSVDGRETQYF,TGTGCCAGCAGCGTAGACGGGAGGGAGACCCAGTACTTC
.,TRBJ1-2,few,TRBV12-3/TRBV12-4,CASSFRTVGYGYTF,TGTGCCAGCAGTTTTCGGACCGTGGGCTATGGCTACACCTTC
.,TRBJ2-1,.,TRBV27,CASSPGYLYNEQFF,TGTGCCAGCAGTCCGGGCTACCTCTACAATGAGCAGTTCTTC
.,TRBJ1-5,.,TRBV28,CASSLWAGRYYSNQPQHF,TGTGCCAGCAGTTTATGGGCAGGACGTTACTATAGCAATCAGCCCCAGCATTTT
.,TRBJ1-3,few,TRBV7-2,CASSNPDSYGNTIYF,TGTGCCAGCAGCAACCCGGACAGCTACGGAAACACCATATATTTT
.,TRBJ2-7,.,TRBV25-1,CASSHGRITYEQYF,TGTGCCAGCAGTCATGGCAGGATCACCTACGAGCAGTACTTC
.,TRBJ1-1,.,TRBV12-3/TRBV12-4,CASSLRPNTEAFF,TGTGCCAGCAGTTTGAGACCTAACACTGAAGCTTTCTTT
.,TRBJ2-5,few,TRBV3-1,CASSPKYRLTVLQETQYF,TGTGCCAGCAGCCCCAAGTACCGGCTGACAGTCCTCCAAGAGACCCAGTACTTC
.,TRBJ2-3,.,TRBV11-2,CASSSPFPEPQGDTQYF,TGTGCCAGCAGCTCCCCATTCCCGGAGCCGCAAGGGGATACGCAGTATTTT
.,TRBJ2-1,.,TRBV20-1,CSAMVGGLANEQFF,TGCAGTGCTATGGTGGGAGGCCTGGCCAATGAGCAGTTCTTC
TRBD1,TRBJ1-1,few,TRBV9,CASSGHYPGQGAIYTEAFF,TGTGCCAGCAGCGGCCATTATCCGGGACAGGGGGCTATTTACACTGAAGCTTTCTTT
.,TRBJ2-1,.,TRBV29-1,CSATGSVNNEQFF,TGCAGCGCCACGGGAAGCGTCAACAATGAGCAGTTCTTC
TRBD1,TRBJ1-4,.,TRBV9,CASSVGGQYNEKLFF,TGTGCCAGCAGCGTAGGGGGACAGTATAATGAAAAACTGTTTTTT
.,TRBJ1-5,.,TRBV10-3,CAISLTGDQPQHF,TGTGCCATCAGCCTGACAGGAGATCAGCCCCAGCATTTT
.,TRBJ1-5,few,TRBV10-3,CAISESKGGGQFNQPQHF,TGTGCCATCAGTGAGTCGAAGGGCGGCGGACAGTTCAATCAGCCCCAGCATTTT
.,TRBJ1-3,.,TRBV5-6,CASSKGTVRSGNTIYF,TGTGCCAGCAGCAAGGGGACCGTACGATCTGGAAACACCATATATTTT
.,TRBJ1-6,few,TRBV20-1,CSASSRVNSPLHF,TGCAGTGCTAGTTCCAGGGTGAATTCACCCCTCCACTTT
.,TRBJ2-7,.,TRBV3-1,CASSQSLRVSSYEQYF,TGTGCCAGCAGCCAAAGTCTACGGGTGAGCTCCTACGAGCAGTACTTC
TRBD1,TRBJ2-5,.,TRBV11-2,CASSPAGGGETQYF,TGTGCCAGCAGCCCAGCAGGGGGCGGGGAGACCCAGTACTTC
.,TRBJ1-2,.,TRBV12-3/TRBV12-4,CASSLVGVQNYGYTF,TGTGCCAGCAGTTTAGTAGGGGTCCAGAACTATGGCTACACCTTC
TRBD1,TRBJ2-6,few,TRBV28,CASYGTGSSGANVLTF,TGTGCCAGCTACGGGACAGGTTCCTCTGGGGCCAACGTCCTGACTTTC
TRBD1,TRBJ1-2,few,TRBV12-3/TRBV12-4,CASRLQGNYGYTF,TGTGCCAGCAGATTACAGGGGAACTATGGCTACACCTTC
.,TRBJ1-1,.,TRBV7-3,CASSLFADLNTEAFF,TGTGCCAGCAGCTTATTCGCAGACCTGAACACTGAAGCTTTCTTT
TRBD1,TRBJ1-3,.,TRBV12-3/TRBV12-4,CASSFDRVSGNTIYF,TGTGCCAGCAGTTTCGACAGGGTCTCTGGAAACACCATATATTTT
.,TRBJ1-6,few,TRBV15,CATSRSTVYNSPLHF,TGTGCCACCAGCAGATCGACCGTCTATAATTCACCCCTCCACTTT
.,TRBJ1-4,few,TRBV15,CATSRDGEKLFF,TGTGCCACCAGCAGAGATGGGGAAAAACTGTTTTTT
.,TRBJ1-1,few,TRBV15,CATSRAVTNTEAFF,TGTGCCACCAGCAGAGCGGTTACGAACACTGAAGCTTTCTTT
TRBD1,TRBJ2-5,.,TRBV29-1,CSVRDSPIQETQYF,TGCAGCGTCAGGGACAGCCCTATCCAAGAGACCCAGTACTTC
.,TRBJ1-2,few,TRBV5-1,CASSLSEPYGYTF,TGCGCCAGCAGCTTGTCAGAGCCCTATGGCTACACCTTC
.,TRBJ1-1,.,TRBV5-1,CASSFEDGGHTEAFF,TGCGCCAGCAGCTTTGAGGACGGTGGGCACACTGAAGCTTTCTTT
.,TRBJ1-2,few,TRBV12-3/TRBV12-4,CASRMTTNYGYTF,TGTGCCAGCAGGATGACGACTAACTATGGCTACACCTTC
.,TRBJ2-7,.,TRBV10-3,CAVRDSARGTYEQYF,TGTGCCGTAAGGGACTCAGCTAGAGGGACCTACGAGCAGTACTTC
.,TRBJ1-2,few,TRBV12-3/TRBV12-4,CASSLGPGTSLYGYTF,TGTGCCAGCAGTTTAGGGCCCGGGACATCTCTCTATGGCTACACCTTC
.,TRBJ1-1,.,TRBV28,CASRGLLNTEAFF,TGTGCCAGCAGGGGTCTCTTGAACACTGAAGCTTTCTTT
.,TRBJ1-2,.,TRBV14,CASSRGQAEGYTF,TGTGCCAGCAGCCGTGGGCAAGCAGAAGGCTACACCTTC
.,TRBJ1-2,.,TRBV20-1,CSAPMEVLDGYTF,TGCAGTGCTCCGATGGAGGTTCTCGATGGCTACACCTTC
.,TRBJ1-1,.,TRBV10-3,CASTETGSTEAFF,TGTGCCTCGACGGAGACAGGTTCTACAGAAGCTTTCTTT
.,TRBJ1-1,few,TRBV29-1,CSVEDWADNTEAFF,TGCAGCGTTGAAGATTGGGCAGATAACACTGAAGCTTTCTTT
.,TRBJ1-4,.,TRBV7-2,CASSLTLGTSNEKLFF,TGTGCCAGCAGCTTAACTTTAGGGACCTCTAATGAAAAACTGTTTTTT